These 4 T cell receptor beta chains share one sample of origin, sequenced in a study of shared clonotypes between healthy human individuals. The repertoire was sequenced with immunoSEQ multiplex PCR; TCRdb's copy has only in-frame clones and lacks some. The sample contains about 480,000 clones, about 80% of which appear only once. Sequencing was done on a sample of PBMCs. The receptors derive from a woman aged 40 to 50 in good health. Some clones in this sample may be carry-over from other donors' samples.

This clone appeared many times. The same CDR3 is also encoded by other DNA sequences in this sample. The chain is built from TRBV30 and TRBJ1-5, with D tentatively TRBD1 (5 bases). This CDR3 has 14 amino acids. In germline, CDR1 is GTSNPN, CDR2 SVGIG (reference sequence). Trimming stripped 1 base from V and 5 bases from J, with 12 bases between. CDR3 in amino acids: CAWSGGLGDQPQHF. DNA of the CDR3: TGTGCCTGGAGTGGGGGTTTAGGGGATCAGCCCCAGCATTTT.

The rearrangement links TRBV11-3 to TRBJ2-7; D remains ambiguous. In germline, CDR1 is SGHNT, CDR2 YENEEA. CDR3 length: 14 residues. Trimming shortened V by 5 bases and J by 5 bases, and 16 bases separated the two germline ends. The CDR3 region is CASSLGISTHEQYF. CDR3 bases: TGTGCCAGCAGCCTAGGGATTAGCACCCACGAGCAGTACTTC.

V usage is TRBV2 and J usage is TRBJ2-1; D call uncertain. Per the germline V gene, CDR1 is SNHLY and CDR2 is FYNNEI. The CDR3 length is 16 residues. Trimming cost V 3 bases and J 6 bases, with 18 bases left between them. The CDR3 sequence is CASSEHSLTTINEQFF. The CDR3 DNA follows: TGTGCCAGCAGTGAGCATTCACTAACCACGATCAATGAGCAGTTCTTC.

The genes are TRBV4-2 and TRBJ2-2; TRBD1 agrees at 11 bases. Germline V gene data show CDR1 as LGHNA and CDR2 as YNFKEQ. The CDR3 totals 15 residues. With 5 bases clipped from V and 9 bases from J, the junction kept 8 bases outside the gene matches. This CDR3 reads CASSLSGTGGRELFF. In nucleotides, the CDR3 is TGTGCCAGCAGCTTGTCGGGGACAGGGGGACGGGAGCTGTTTTTT.